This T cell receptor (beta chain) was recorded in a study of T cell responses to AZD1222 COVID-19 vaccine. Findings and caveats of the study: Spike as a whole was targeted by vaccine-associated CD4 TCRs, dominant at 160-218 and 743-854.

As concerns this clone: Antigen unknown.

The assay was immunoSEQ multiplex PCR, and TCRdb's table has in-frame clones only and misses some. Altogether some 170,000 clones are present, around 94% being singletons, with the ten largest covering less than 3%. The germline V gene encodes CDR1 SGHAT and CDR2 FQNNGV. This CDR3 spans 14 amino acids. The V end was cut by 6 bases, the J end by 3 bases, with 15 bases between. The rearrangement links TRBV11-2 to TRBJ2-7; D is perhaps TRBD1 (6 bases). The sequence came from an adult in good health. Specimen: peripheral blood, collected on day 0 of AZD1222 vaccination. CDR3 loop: CASRFTGSGYEQYF. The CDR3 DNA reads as TGTGCCAGCAGGTTTACAGGGAGCGGCTACGAGCAGTACTTC.